A selection of T cell receptor beta chains follows, all from one sample in a study of shared clonotypes between healthy human individuals. Sequenced by immunoSEQ multiplex PCR; TCRdb stores in-frame clones only, minus some. The table has more than 1 million clones, around 78% seen once. Sample: memory CD4+ T cells from PBMCs. All receptors derive from a man between 18 and 29 years old in good health. Some clones in this sample may be carry-over from other donors' samples. Each CDR3 is given with its conserved first and last residue. Fields, in order: CDR3 length, V gene, clone size, J gene, D gene, CDR3 protein, CDR3 DNA. The D gene is left open where the match is weak. The size entry is marked missing in some rows and otherwise reads once, few, many or a size class.

len: 13; v_gene: TRBV5-1; abundance: .; j_gene: TRBJ1-2; d_gene: TRBD1; CDR3aa: CASSFHRGGGYTF; CDR3nt: TGCGCCAGCAGCTTTCACAGGGGAGGAGGCTACACCTTC
len: 12; v_gene: TRBV18; abundance: many; j_gene: TRBJ1-1; d_gene: .; CDR3aa: CASSPRNTEAFF; CDR3nt: TGTGCCAGCTCACCACGCAACACTGAAGCTTTCTTT
len: 14; v_gene: TRBV6-1; abundance: .; j_gene: TRBJ1-2; d_gene: .; CDR3aa: CASSGDPAHYGYTF; CDR3nt: TGTGCCAGCAGCGGGGACCCGGCCCACTATGGCTACACCTTC
len: 13; v_gene: TRBV4-2; abundance: .; j_gene: TRBJ2-7; d_gene: .; CDR3aa: CASSLRTAYEQYF; CDR3nt: TGTGCCAGCAGCCTGCGGACCGCCTACGAGCAGTACTTC
len: 16; v_gene: TRBV13; abundance: few; j_gene: TRBJ2-2; d_gene: TRBD2; CDR3aa: CASSLGLAANTGELFF; CDR3nt: TGTGCCAGCAGCTTAGGCCTAGCGGCGAACACCGGGGAGCTGTTTTTT
len: 15; v_gene: TRBV7-3; abundance: few; j_gene: TRBJ1-1; d_gene: TRBD1; CDR3aa: CASSKSGGSNTEAFF; CDR3nt: TGTGCCAGCAGCAAATCAGGGGGCTCGAACACTGAAGCTTTCTTT
len: 10; v_gene: TRBV7-2; abundance: few; j_gene: TRBJ2-7; d_gene: .; CDR3aa: CASSFSEQYF; CDR3nt: TGTGCCAGCAGCTTTAGCGAGCAGTACTTC
len: 14; v_gene: TRBV27; abundance: .; j_gene: TRBJ1-1; d_gene: .; CDR3aa: CASSLAVRAGSAFF; CDR3nt: TGTGCCAGCAGTTTAGCAGTCCGGGCAGGATCAGCTTTCTTT
len: 16; v_gene: TRBV10-3; abundance: .; j_gene: TRBJ2-5; d_gene: .; CDR3aa: CAISLNRAGGGETQYF; CDR3nt: TGTGCCATCAGTCTCAACCGGGCAGGGGGAGGAGAGACCCAGTACTTC
len: 15; v_gene: TRBV5-1; abundance: .; j_gene: TRBJ2-2; d_gene: TRBD1; CDR3aa: CASSGRQGNTGELFF; CDR3nt: TGCGCCAGCAGCGGGAGACAGGGCAACACCGGGGAGCTGTTTTTT
len: 14; v_gene: TRBV27; abundance: .; j_gene: TRBJ2-3; d_gene: .; CDR3aa: CASSLSRWPDTQYF; CDR3nt: TGTGCCAGCAGTTTATCCCGCTGGCCAGATACGCAGTATTTT
len: 15; v_gene: TRBV28; abundance: .; j_gene: TRBJ1-1; d_gene: .; CDR3aa: CASSSPGTSNTEAFF; CDR3nt: TGTGCCAGCAGTTCTCCCGGGACATCGAACACTGAAGCTTTCTTT
len: 13; v_gene: TRBV19; abundance: .; j_gene: TRBJ1-1; d_gene: .; CDR3aa: CASSIVLRGEAFF; CDR3nt: TGTGCCAGTAGTATAGTTCTACGGGGGGAAGCTTTCTTT
len: 16; v_gene: TRBV21-1; abundance: .; j_gene: TRBJ2-4; d_gene: .; CDR3aa: CASSPHESGAKNIQYF; CDR3nt: TGTGCCAGCAGCCCCCATGAGTCAGGGGCCAAAAACATTCAGTACTTC
len: 14; v_gene: TRBV11-3; abundance: .; j_gene: TRBJ2-1; d_gene: .; CDR3aa: CASSRQEGYNEQFF; CDR3nt: TGTGCCAGCAGCCGCCAAGAGGGCTACAATGAGCAGTTCTTC
len: 13; v_gene: TRBV5-4; abundance: .; j_gene: TRBJ2-2; d_gene: .; CDR3aa: CASSAAGAGELFF; CDR3nt: TGTGCCAGCAGCGCCGCGGGTGCCGGGGAGCTGTTTTTT
len: 18; v_gene: TRBV11-2; abundance: .; j_gene: TRBJ2-3; d_gene: TRBD2; CDR3aa: CASSRGLAGGPSGDTQYF; CDR3nt: TGTGCCAGCAGCCGGGGACTAGCGGGAGGGCCCTCGGGAGATACGCAGTATTTT
len: 16; v_gene: TRBV11-2; abundance: many; j_gene: TRBJ1-1; d_gene: .; CDR3aa: CASSLPPRGRGTEAFF; CDR3nt: TGTGCCAGCAGCTTACCCCCCCGGGGCCGGGGGACTGAAGCTTTCTTT
len: 14; v_gene: TRBV9; abundance: .; j_gene: TRBJ1-4; d_gene: .; CDR3aa: CASSVTGFGEKLFF; CDR3nt: TGTGCCAGCAGCGTCACAGGGTTTGGTGAAAAACTGTTTTTT
len: 16; v_gene: TRBV5-6; abundance: .; j_gene: TRBJ2-5; d_gene: .; CDR3aa: CASSSWVAPGGETQYF; CDR3nt: TGTGCCAGCAGTTCCTGGGTCGCTCCAGGAGGAGAGACCCAGTACTTC
len: 19; v_gene: TRBV7-8; abundance: many; j_gene: TRBJ2-3; d_gene: TRBD1; CDR3aa: CASSLNLVRDRGLADTQYF; CDR3nt: TGTGCCAGCAGCTTAAATTTAGTCCGGGACAGGGGGCTGGCAGATACGCAGTATTTT
len: 13; v_gene: TRBV15; abundance: few; j_gene: TRBJ1-1; d_gene: .; CDR3aa: CATSRDLDREAFF; CDR3nt: TGTGCCACCAGCAGAGATCTGGACAGAGAAGCTTTCTTT
len: 13; v_gene: TRBV27; abundance: .; j_gene: TRBJ2-5; d_gene: TRBD1; CDR3aa: CASSFQGEETQYF; CDR3nt: TGTGCCAGCAGTTTCCAGGGGGAAGAGACCCAGTACTTC
len: 15; v_gene: TRBV5-1; abundance: .; j_gene: TRBJ1-2; d_gene: TRBD1; CDR3aa: CASSLRGTGDYGYTF; CDR3nt: TGCGCCAGCAGCTTGCGGGGGACAGGGGACTATGGCTACACCTTC
len: 13; v_gene: TRBV27; abundance: .; j_gene: TRBJ2-6; d_gene: .; CDR3aa: CASSWGVNNVLTF; CDR3nt: TGTGCCAGCAGTTGGGGGGTGAACAACGTCCTGACTTTC
len: 11; v_gene: TRBV29-1; abundance: .; j_gene: TRBJ1-2; d_gene: .; CDR3aa: CSVVEGAGYTF; CDR3nt: TGCAGCGTTGTAGAGGGAGCGGGCTACACCTTC
len: 15; v_gene: TRBV5-1; abundance: .; j_gene: TRBJ2-5; d_gene: .; CDR3aa: CASSLNRQDQETQYF; CDR3nt: TGCGCCAGCAGCCTAAATCGACAGGACCAAGAGACCCAGTACTTC
len: 15; v_gene: TRBV5-1; abundance: .; j_gene: TRBJ1-2; d_gene: TRBD1; CDR3aa: CASSTGQGSNYGYTF; CDR3nt: TGCGCCAGCAGCACCGGACAGGGCTCTAACTATGGCTACACCTTC
len: 13; v_gene: TRBV5-4; abundance: many; j_gene: TRBJ1-2; d_gene: TRBD1; CDR3aa: CASSHIDRGGYTF; CDR3nt: TGTGCCAGCAGCCACATCGACAGGGGCGGCTACACCTTC
len: 16; v_gene: TRBV6-1; abundance: .; j_gene: TRBJ2-5; d_gene: TRBD2; CDR3aa: CASSVGTSGSLETQYF; CDR3nt: TGTGCCAGCAGTGTAGGGACTAGCGGGAGTTTAGAGACCCAGTACTTC
len: 15; v_gene: TRBV9; abundance: .; j_gene: TRBJ1-3; d_gene: .; CDR3aa: CASSVDPSSGNTIYF; CDR3nt: TGTGCCAGCAGCGTAGACCCCAGCTCTGGAAACACCATATATTTT
len: 16; v_gene: TRBV7-3; abundance: once; j_gene: TRBJ2-1; d_gene: .; CDR3aa: CASSQRQLSPYNEQFF; CDR3nt: TGTGCCAGCAGCCAACGACAGTTAAGCCCCTACAATGAGCAGTTCTTC
len: 14; v_gene: TRBV2; abundance: .; j_gene: TRBJ2-7; d_gene: .; CDR3aa: CASTPAPGTYEQYF; CDR3nt: TGTGCCAGCACCCCTGCGCCAGGGACCTACGAGCAGTACTTC
len: 15; v_gene: TRBV2; abundance: .; j_gene: TRBJ2-5; d_gene: .; CDR3aa: CASSDRGQSGETQYF; CDR3nt: TGTGCCAGCAGTGACCGGGGCCAGAGTGGGGAGACCCAGTACTTC
len: 15; v_gene: TRBV27; abundance: .; j_gene: TRBJ2-7; d_gene: TRBD2; CDR3aa: CASRGLAGPAYEQYF; CDR3nt: TGTGCCAGCAGGGGACTAGCGGGACCAGCCTACGAGCAGTACTTC
len: 14; v_gene: TRBV6-4; abundance: .; j_gene: TRBJ2-3; d_gene: TRBD2; CDR3aa: CASSPLGGGDTQYF; CDR3nt: TGTGCCAGCAGTCCCCTCGGCGGGGGAGATACGCAGTATTTT
len: 13; v_gene: TRBV6-1; abundance: .; j_gene: TRBJ2-1; d_gene: .; CDR3aa: CASSPVGYNEQFF; CDR3nt: TGTGCCAGCAGTCCGGTGGGGTACAATGAGCAGTTCTTC
len: 16; v_gene: TRBV6-1; abundance: few; j_gene: TRBJ2-2; d_gene: .; CDR3aa: CASSERAPGNTGELFF; CDR3nt: TGTGCCAGCAGTGAGAGGGCTCCCGGGAACACCGGGGAGCTGTTTTTT
len: 14; v_gene: TRBV6-6; abundance: many; j_gene: TRBJ2-7; d_gene: TRBD2; CDR3aa: CASSYERGGYEQYF; CDR3nt: TGTGCCAGCAGTTACGAGCGGGGAGGCTACGAGCAGTACTTC
len: 15; v_gene: TRBV10-2; abundance: .; j_gene: TRBJ2-1; d_gene: .; CDR3aa: CASSEMLGRLGEQFF; CDR3nt: TGCGCCAGCAGTGAGATGTTAGGGAGATTAGGTGAGCAGTTCTTC
len: 13; v_gene: TRBV18; abundance: .; j_gene: TRBJ2-1; d_gene: .; CDR3aa: CASSPGAANEQFF; CDR3nt: TGTGCCAGCTCACCGGGGGCAGCGAATGAGCAGTTCTTC
len: 15; v_gene: TRBV7-3; abundance: .; j_gene: TRBJ2-1; d_gene: .; CDR3aa: CASSSGVAVYNEQFF; CDR3nt: TGTGCCAGCAGCAGTGGGGTAGCGGTCTACAATGAGCAGTTCTTC